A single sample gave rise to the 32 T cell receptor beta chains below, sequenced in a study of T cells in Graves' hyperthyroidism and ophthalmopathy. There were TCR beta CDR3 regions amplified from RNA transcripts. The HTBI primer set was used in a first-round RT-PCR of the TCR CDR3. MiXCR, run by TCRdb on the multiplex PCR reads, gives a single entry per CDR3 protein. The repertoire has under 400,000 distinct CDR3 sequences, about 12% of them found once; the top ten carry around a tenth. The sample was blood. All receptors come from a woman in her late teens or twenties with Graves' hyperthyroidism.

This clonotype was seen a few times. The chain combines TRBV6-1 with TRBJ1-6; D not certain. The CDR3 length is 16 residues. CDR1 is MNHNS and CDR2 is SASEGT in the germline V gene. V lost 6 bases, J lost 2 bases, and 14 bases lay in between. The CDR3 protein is CASSPEGYAYNSPLHF. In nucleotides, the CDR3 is TGTGCCAGCAGCCCCGAGGGCTACGCCTATAATTCACCCCTCCACTTT.

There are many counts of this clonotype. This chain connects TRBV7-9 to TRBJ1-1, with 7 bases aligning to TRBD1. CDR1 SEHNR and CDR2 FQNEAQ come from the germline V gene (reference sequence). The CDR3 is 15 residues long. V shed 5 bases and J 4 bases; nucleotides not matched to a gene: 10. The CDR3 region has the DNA TGTGCCAGCAGCCTTCGGGACAGAATAACCACTGAAGCTTTCTTT. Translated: CASSLRDRITTEAFF.

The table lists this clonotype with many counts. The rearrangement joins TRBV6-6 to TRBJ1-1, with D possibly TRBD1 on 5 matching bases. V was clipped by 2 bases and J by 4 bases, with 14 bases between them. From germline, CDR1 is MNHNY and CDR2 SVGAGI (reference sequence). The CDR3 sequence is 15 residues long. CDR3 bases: TGTGCCAGCAGTTACCCGCCGGGGGGGGGCACTGAAGCTTTCTTT. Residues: CASSYPPGGGTEAFF.

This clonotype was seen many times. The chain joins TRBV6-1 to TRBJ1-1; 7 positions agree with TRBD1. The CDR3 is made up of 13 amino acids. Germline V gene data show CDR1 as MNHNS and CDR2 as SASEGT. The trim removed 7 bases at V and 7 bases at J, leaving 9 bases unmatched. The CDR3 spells CASTRMGQFEAFF. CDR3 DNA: TGTGCCAGCACTCGTATGGGACAGTTTGAAGCTTTCTTT.

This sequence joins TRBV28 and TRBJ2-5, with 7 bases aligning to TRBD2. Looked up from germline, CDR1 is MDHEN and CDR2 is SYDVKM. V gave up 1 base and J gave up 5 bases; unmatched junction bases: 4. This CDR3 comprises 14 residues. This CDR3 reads CASSLSGGYETQYF. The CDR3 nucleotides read TGTGCCAGCAGTTTATCCGGGGGGTACGAGACCCAGTACTTC.

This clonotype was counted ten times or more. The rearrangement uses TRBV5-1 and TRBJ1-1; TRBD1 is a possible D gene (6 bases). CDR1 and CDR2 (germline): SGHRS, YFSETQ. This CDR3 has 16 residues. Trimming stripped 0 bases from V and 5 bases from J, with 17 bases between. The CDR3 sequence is CASSLGPQGGTTEAFF. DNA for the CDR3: TGCGCCAGCAGCTTGGGACCACAGGGAGGAACGACTGAAGCTTTCTTT.

The CDR3 here is CASSLAAGTGKAFF. The CDR3 DNA is TGCGCCAGCAGCTTGGCCGCCGGGACAGGGAAAGCTTTCTTT. The chain carries TRBV5-1 and TRBJ1-1; 9 nucleotides line up with TRBD1. The CDR3 runs to 14 residues. V dropped 0 bases and J dropped 9; count of bases not matched to a gene: 6. The germline V gene has CDR1 SGHRS and CDR2 YFSETQ.

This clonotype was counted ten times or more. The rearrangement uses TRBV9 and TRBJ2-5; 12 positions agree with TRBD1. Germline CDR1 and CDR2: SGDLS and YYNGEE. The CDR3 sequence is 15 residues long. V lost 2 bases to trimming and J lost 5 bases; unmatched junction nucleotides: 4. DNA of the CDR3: TGTGCCAGCAGCGTGGGGACAGGGGGCAGGGAGACCCAGTACTTC. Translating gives CASSVGTGGRETQYF.

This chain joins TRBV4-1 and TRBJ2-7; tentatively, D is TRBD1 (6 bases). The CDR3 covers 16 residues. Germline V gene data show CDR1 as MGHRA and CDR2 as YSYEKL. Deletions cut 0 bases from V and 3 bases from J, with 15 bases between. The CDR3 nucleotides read TGCGCCAGCAGCCAAGATGGGGCAGGGGATGTCTACGAGCAGTACTTC. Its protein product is CASSQDGAGDVYEQYF.

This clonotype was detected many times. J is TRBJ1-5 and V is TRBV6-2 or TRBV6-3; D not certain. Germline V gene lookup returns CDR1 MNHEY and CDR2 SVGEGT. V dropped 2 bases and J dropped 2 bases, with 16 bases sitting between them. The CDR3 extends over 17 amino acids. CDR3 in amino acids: CASSYLSSGIGNQPQHF. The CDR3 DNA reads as TGTGCCAGCAGTTACCTAAGTTCTGGGATCGGCAATCAGCCCCAGCATTTT.

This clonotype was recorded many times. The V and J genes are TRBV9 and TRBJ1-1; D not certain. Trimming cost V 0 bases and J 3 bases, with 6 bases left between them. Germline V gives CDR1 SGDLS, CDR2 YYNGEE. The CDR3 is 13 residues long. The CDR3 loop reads CASSVGGDTEAFF. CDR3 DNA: TGTGCCAGCAGCGTAGGGGGAGACACTGAAGCTTTCTTT.

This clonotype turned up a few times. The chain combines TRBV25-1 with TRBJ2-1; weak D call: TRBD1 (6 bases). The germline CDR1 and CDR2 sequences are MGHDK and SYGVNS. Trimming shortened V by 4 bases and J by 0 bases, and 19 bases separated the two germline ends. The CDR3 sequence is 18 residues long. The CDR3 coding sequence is TGTGCCAGCAGTGTGTTTCCCACCGGGACACACTCCTACAATGAGCAGTTCTTC. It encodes CASSVFPTGTHSYNEQFF.

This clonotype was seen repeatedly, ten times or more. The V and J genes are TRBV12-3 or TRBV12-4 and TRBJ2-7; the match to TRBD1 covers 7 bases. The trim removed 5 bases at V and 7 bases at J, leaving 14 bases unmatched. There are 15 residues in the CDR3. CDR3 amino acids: CASSVGQAKEREQYF. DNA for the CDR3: TGTGCCAGCAGTGTCGGACAGGCCAAAGAGAGGGAGCAGTACTTC.

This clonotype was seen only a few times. CDR3 amino acids: CASSIGTANTGELFF. In nucleotides, the CDR3 is TGTGCCAGCAGCATAGGGACAGCTAACACCGGGGAGCTGTTTTTT. The chain carries TRBV5-6 and TRBJ2-2; 7 nucleotides align to TRBD1. The CDR3 loop spans 15 amino acids. The germline V gene has CDR1 SGHDT and CDR2 YYEEEE. The ends lost 4 bases at V and 2 bases at J; junction bases unmatched: 5. The full variable domain, its missing parts supplied by reference TRBV5-6 and TRBJ2-2, is DAGVTQSPTHLIKTRGQQVTLRCSPKSGHDTVSWYQQALGQGPQFIFQYYEEEERQRGNFPDRFSGHQFPNYSSELNVNALLLGDSALYLCASSIGTANTGELFFGEGSRLTVL.

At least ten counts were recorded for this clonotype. The CDR3 nucleotides are TGTGCCAGCAGTACCCTTAGCGGGACTCTCCCCGGGGAGCTGTTTTTT. This gives the protein CASSTLSGTLPGELFF. V gene TRBV27 combines with J gene TRBJ2-2; 8 bases are a match to TRBD2. CDR3 length: 16 amino acids. Germline values: CDR1 MNHEY, CDR2 SMNVEV (reference sequence). V trimming: 5 bases; J trimming: 6 bases; junction bases outside the gene matches: 11.

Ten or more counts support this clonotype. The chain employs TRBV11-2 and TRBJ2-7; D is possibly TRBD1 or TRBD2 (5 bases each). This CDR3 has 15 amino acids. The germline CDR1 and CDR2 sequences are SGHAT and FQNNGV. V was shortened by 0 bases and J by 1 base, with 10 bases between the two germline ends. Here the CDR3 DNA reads TGTGCCAGCAGCTTAGATTCTTGGGGGTCCTACGAGCAGTACTTC. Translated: CASSLDSWGSYEQYF.

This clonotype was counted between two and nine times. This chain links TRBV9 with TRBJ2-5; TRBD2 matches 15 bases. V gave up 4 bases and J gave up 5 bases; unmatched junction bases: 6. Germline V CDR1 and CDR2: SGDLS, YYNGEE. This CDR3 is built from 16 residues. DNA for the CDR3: TGTGCCAGCAGCCCCGGACTAGCGGGGGGGCGGGAGACCCAGTACTTC. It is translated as CASSPGLAGGRETQYF.

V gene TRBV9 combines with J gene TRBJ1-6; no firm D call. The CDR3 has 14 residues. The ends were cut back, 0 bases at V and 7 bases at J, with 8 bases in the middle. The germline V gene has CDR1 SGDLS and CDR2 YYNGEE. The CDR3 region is CASSVDGINSPLHF. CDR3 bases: TGTGCCAGCAGCGTAGATGGAATCAATTCACCCCTCCACTTT.

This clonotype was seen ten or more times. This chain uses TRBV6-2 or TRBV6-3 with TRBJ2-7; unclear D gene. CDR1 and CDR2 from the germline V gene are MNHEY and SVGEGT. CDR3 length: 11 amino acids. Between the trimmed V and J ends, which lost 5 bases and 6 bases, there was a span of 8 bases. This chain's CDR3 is CASSDTSEQYF. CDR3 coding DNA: TGTGCCAGCAGTGACACTTCCGAGCAGTACTTC.

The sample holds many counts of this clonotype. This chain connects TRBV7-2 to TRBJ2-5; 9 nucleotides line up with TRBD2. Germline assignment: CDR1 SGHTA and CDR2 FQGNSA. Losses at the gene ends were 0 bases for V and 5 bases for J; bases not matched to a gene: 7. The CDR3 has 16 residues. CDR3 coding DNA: TGTGCCAGCAGCTTAGCGTGGCGGGAGGGCCGGGAGACCCAGTACTTC. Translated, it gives CASSLAWREGRETQYF. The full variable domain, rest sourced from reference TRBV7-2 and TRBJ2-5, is GAGVSQSPSNKVTEKGKDVELRCDPISGHTALYWYRQSLGQGLEFLIYFQGNSAPDKSGLPSDRFSAERTGGSVSTLTIQRTQQEDSAVYLCASSLAWREGRETQYFGPGTRLLVL.

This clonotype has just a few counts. The CDR3 coding sequence is TGTGCCAGCAGTGACCGGGACAGGGGGTGGAATGAGCAGTTCTTC. Amino acids: CASSDRDRGWNEQFF. The genes are TRBV6-1 and TRBJ2-1, with TRBD1 matching 11 bases. V trimming: 3 bases; J trimming: 7 bases; junction bases outside the gene matches: 5. Germline V gene data show CDR1 as MNHNS and CDR2 as SASEGT. The CDR3 loop spans 15 amino acids.

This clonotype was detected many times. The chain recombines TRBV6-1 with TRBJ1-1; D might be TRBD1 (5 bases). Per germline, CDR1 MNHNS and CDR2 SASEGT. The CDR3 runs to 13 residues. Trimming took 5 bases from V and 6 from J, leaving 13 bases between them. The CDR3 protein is CASSMRRGAEAFF. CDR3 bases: TGTGCCAGCAGTATGAGGAGGGGCGCTGAAGCTTTCTTT.

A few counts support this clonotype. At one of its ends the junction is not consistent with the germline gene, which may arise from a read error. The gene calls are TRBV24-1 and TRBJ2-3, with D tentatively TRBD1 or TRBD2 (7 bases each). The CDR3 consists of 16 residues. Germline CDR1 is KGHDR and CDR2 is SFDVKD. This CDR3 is CATSDLTGEGTDTRYF. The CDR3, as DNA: TGTGCCACCAGTGATTTAACAGGGGAGGGCACAGATACGCGGTATTTT.

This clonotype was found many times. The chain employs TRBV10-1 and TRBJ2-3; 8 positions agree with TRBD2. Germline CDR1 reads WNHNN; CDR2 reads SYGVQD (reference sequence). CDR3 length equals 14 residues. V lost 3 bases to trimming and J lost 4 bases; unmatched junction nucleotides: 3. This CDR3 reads CASSDELAADTQYF. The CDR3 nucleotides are TGCGCCAGCAGTGACGAACTAGCGGCAGATACGCAGTATTTT.

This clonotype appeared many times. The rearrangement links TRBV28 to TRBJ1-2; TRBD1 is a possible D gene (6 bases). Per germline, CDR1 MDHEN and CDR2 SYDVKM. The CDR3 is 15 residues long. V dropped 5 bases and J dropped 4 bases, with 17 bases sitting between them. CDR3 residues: CASSPTGGSGYGYTF. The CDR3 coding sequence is TGTGCCAGCAGTCCTACCGGGGGCAGCGGCTATGGCTACACCTTC.

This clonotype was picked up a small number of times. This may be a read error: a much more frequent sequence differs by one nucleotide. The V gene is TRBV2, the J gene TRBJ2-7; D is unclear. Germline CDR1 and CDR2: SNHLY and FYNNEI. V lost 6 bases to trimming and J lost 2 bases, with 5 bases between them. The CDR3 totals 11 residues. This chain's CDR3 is CASRITYEQYF. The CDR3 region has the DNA TGTGCCAGCAGGATAACCTACGAGCAGTACTTC.

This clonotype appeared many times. The CDR3, as DNA: TGTGCCAGCAGTGGGGGGGGTAGTCCAGGGCTTTACCCCCCACATGAGCAGTTCTTC. Protein: CASSGGGSPGLYPPHEQFF. V and J are TRBV12-3 or TRBV12-4 and TRBJ2-1; 7 positions match TRBD2. The junction had 24 bases not matched to a gene; V was cut back by 5 bases and J by 8 bases. The CDR3 covers 19 residues.

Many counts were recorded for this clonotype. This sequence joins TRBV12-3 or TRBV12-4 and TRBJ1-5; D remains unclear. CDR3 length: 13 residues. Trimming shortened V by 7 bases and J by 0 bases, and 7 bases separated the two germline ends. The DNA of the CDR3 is TGTGCCAGCATGTGGGGTAGCAATCAGCCCCAGCATTTT. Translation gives CASMWGSNQPQHF.

CDR3 residues: CASSYSTGGYMGAKNIQYF. The CDR3 DNA reads TGTGCCAGCAGTTACTCCACGGGAGGGTATATGGGGGCCAAAAACATTCAGTACTTC. The J gene is TRBJ2-4, the V gene TRBV6-5, with TRBD2 matching 8 bases. The CDR3 is made up of 19 amino acids. In germline, CDR1 is MNHEY, CDR2 SVGAGI. V was clipped by 0 bases and J by 1 base; unmatched bases: 11.

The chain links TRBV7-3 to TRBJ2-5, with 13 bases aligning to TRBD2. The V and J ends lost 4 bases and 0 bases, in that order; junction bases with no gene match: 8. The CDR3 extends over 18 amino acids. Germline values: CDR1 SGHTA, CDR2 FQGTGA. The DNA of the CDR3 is TGTGCCAGCAGCTGGGGGAGGACTAGCGGGAGCTACCAAGAGACCCAGTACTTC. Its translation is CASSWGRTSGSYQETQYF.

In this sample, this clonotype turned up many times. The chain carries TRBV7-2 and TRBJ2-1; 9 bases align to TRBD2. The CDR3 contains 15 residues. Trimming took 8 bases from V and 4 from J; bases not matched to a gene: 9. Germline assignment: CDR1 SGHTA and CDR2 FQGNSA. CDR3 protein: CASRSLAGTYNEQFF. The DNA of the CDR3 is TGTGCCAGCCGCAGTCTAGCGGGAACATACAATGAGCAGTTCTTC.

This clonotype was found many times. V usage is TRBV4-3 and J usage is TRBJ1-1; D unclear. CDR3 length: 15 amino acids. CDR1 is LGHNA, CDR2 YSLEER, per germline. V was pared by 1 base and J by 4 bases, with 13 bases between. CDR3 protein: CASSQGRARVTEAFF. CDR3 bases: TGCGCCAGCAGCCAAGGAAGGGCGCGGGTCACTGAAGCTTTCTTT.